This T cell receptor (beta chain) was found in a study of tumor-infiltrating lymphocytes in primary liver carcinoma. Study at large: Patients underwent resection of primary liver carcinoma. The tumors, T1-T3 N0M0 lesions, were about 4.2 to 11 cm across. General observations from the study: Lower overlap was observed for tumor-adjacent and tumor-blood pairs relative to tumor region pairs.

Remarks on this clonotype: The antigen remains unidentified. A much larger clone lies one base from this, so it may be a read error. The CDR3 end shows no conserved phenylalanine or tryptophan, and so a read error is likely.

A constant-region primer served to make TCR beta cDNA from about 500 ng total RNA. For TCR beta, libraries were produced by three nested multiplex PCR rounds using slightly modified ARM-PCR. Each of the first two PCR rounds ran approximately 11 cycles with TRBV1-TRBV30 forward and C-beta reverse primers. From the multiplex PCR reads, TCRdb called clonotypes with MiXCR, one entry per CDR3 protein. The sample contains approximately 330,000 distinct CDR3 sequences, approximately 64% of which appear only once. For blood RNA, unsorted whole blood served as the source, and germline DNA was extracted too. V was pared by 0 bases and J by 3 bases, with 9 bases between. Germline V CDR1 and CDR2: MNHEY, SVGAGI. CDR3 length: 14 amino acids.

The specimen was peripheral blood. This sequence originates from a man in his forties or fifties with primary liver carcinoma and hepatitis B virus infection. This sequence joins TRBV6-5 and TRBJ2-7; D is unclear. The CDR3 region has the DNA TGTGCCAGCAGTTACTCGAGGCGGAACTACGAGCAGTACCTC. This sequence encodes CASSYSRRNYEQYL.